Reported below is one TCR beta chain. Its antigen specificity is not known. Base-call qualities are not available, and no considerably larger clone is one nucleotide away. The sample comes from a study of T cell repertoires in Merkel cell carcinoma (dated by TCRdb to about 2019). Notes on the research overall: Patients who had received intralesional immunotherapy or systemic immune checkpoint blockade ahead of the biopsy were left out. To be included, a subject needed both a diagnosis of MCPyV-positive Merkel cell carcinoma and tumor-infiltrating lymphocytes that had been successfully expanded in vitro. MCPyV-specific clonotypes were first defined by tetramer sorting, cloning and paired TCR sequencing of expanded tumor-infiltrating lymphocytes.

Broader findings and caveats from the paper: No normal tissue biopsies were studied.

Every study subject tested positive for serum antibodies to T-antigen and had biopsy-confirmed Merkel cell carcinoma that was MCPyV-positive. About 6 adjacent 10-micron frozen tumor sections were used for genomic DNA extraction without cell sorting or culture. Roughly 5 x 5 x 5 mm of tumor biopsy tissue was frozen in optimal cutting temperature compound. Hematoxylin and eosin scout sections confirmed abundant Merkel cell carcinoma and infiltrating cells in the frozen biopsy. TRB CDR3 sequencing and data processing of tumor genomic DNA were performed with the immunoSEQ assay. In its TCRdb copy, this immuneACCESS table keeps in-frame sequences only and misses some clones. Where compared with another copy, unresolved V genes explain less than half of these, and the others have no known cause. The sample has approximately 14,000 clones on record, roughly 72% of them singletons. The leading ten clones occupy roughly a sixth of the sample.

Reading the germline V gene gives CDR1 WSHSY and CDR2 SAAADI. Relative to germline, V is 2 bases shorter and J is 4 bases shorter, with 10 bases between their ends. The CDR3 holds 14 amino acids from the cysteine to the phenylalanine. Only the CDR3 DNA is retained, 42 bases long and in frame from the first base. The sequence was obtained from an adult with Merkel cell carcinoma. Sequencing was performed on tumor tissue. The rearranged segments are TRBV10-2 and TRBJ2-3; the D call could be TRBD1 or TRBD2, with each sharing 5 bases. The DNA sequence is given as TGCGCCAGCAGTGAGGGGGGATCCGCAGATACGCAGTATTTT. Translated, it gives CASSEGGSADTQYF.